The 11 T cell receptor beta chains given below trace back to one sample, sequenced in a study of cytomegalovirus exposure and HLA in healthy donors. Using immunoSEQ multiplex PCR, the repertoire was profiled, and TCRdb retains in-frame clones only, with some absent. The sample shows roughly 250,000 clones, roughly 90% of them seen only once. The sequenced sample was PBMCs. These receptors came from a woman in her late teens or twenties in good health and CMV-seronegative.

V and J are TRBV4-1 and TRBJ2-5, with a possible D match to TRBD1 (6 bases). Germline V gene sequence: CDR1 MGHRA, CDR2 YSYEKL. Trimming pared 7 bases from V and 3 bases from J, leaving 18 bases between. The CDR3 runs to 15 residues. Here the CDR3 DNA reads TGCGCCAGCACCCCAGGGGCCAACGAAGAAGAGACCCAGTACTTC. It specifies CASTPGANEEETQYF.

The chain has TRBV28 and TRBJ1-6; D is possibly TRBD1 (6 bases). Germline V CDR1 and CDR2: MDHEN, SYDVKM. Trimming took 6 bases from V and 0 from J, leaving 12 bases between them. The CDR3 has 16 residues. The DNA for the CDR3 is TGTGCCAGCAGCCGTGACAGGAGCTCCTATAATTCACCCCTCCACTTT. This encodes CASSRDRSSYNSPLHF.

The chain is built from TRBV10-2 and TRBJ2-1; D may be TRBD1 (5 bases). The CDR3 runs to 15 residues. The germline V gene has CDR1 WSHSY and CDR2 SAAADI. V was shortened by 3 bases and J by 3 bases, with 12 bases between the two germline ends. CDR3 sequence (DNA): TGCGCCAGCAGTGATTCAGGACATAACTACAATGAGCAGTTCTTC. Translating gives CASSDSGHNYNEQFF.

This chain's CDR3 is CASSLSAGATDTQYF. The CDR3 DNA sequence: TGTGCCAGCAGCTTGTCCGCGGGGGCCACAGATACGCAGTATTTT. The rearrangement uses TRBV5-4 and TRBJ2-3; weak D call: TRBD2 (7 bases). This CDR3 is built from 15 residues. Deletions cut 1 base from V and 2 bases from J, with 11 bases between. Germline-derived CDR1 and CDR2 are SGHNT and YYREEE (reference sequence).

V is TRBV10-3 and J is TRBJ2-1, with TRBD2 identical over 14 bases. The CDR3 consists of 15 residues. Germline V gene data show CDR1 as ENHRY and CDR2 as SYGVKD. V was pared by 8 bases and J by 4 bases, with 4 bases of the junction left unmatched. The CDR3 region is CAILRTSGGYNEQFF. The CDR3 DNA is TGTGCCATCCTGCGGACTAGCGGGGGGTACAATGAGCAGTTCTTC.

To note about this clone: Other DNA sequences of this sample code for an identical CDR3. The chain has TRBV27 and TRBJ1-1, with D perhaps matching TRBD1 (5 bases). The CDR3 has 14 residues. Trimming shortened V by 2 bases and J by 6 bases, and 13 bases separated the two germline ends. The germline CDR1 and CDR2 sequences are MNHEY and SMNVEV (reference sequence). CDR3 sequence (DNA): TGTGCCAGCAGTTTAGGCCAGGGTCGCGCTGAAGCTTTCTTT. Residues: CASSLGQGRAEAFF.

This clone was detected only a few times. This chain uses TRBV10-1 with TRBJ1-2; possible D gene TRBD1, 6 bases. CDR3 length: 11 residues. From germline, CDR1 is WNHNN and CDR2 SYGVQD (reference sequence). V dropped 6 bases and J dropped 6 bases, with 8 bases sitting between them. CDR3 in amino acids: CASRGTNGYTF. CDR3 nucleotides: TGCGCCAGCAGAGGGACAAATGGCTACACCTTC.

As concerns this clone: Germline and junction disagree at one end, which may indicate a read error. The V call is TRBV2, the J call TRBJ1-6; D perhaps matches TRBD1 (6 bases). This CDR3 is 15 amino acids long. Looked up from germline, CDR1 is SNHLY and CDR2 is FYNNEI. CDR3 residues: CASSIVQGINSPLHF. The DNA of the CDR3 is TGTGCGAGCAGCATAGTACAGGGAATTAATTCACCCCTCCACTTT.

The chain has TRBV19 and TRBJ1-1; the D is unclear. The V end was cut by 3 bases, the J end by 0 bases, with 8 bases between. CDR3 length: 14 amino acids. Germline V gene sequence: CDR1 LNHDA, CDR2 SQIVND (reference sequence). The CDR3 coding sequence is TGTGCCAGTAGTATCCGGGGTCTGAACACTGAAGCTTTCTTT. Its translation: CASSIRGLNTEAFF.

The J gene is TRBJ2-3, the V gene TRBV4-2; D call uncertain. CDR1 is LGHNA, CDR2 YNFKEQ, per germline. Trimming left V 0 bases short and J 5 bases short, with 12 bases between. The CDR3 spans 15 residues. CDR3 in DNA: TGTGCCAGCAGCCAAGATCAACTAACGGGAGATACGCAGTATTTT. It codes for CASSQDQLTGDTQYF.

The chain links TRBV15 to TRBJ1-2; D perhaps matches TRBD1 (5 bases). The ends were cut back, 0 bases at V and 2 bases at J, with 10 bases in the middle. The length of the CDR3 is 15 residues. Germline V lookup: CDR1 LNHNV, CDR2 YYDKDF (reference sequence). The CDR3 DNA sequence: TGTGCCACCAGCAGAGAAACAGGCCCCAACTATGGCTACACCTTC. It codes for CATSRETGPNYGYTF.